This T cell receptor (beta chain) comes out of a study of blood T cell repertoires in COVID-19. Whole-study context: Samples of COVID-19 (acute and convalescent) were obtained from the United States, Italy and Spain.

The ends lost 0 bases at V and 13 bases at J; junction bases unmatched: 13. The CDR3 totals 16 residues. Germline CDR1 LGHNA, CDR2 YSLEER. Authors' analysis steps: Using reference gene primer amplification, nucleated cell counts were estimated. Method: immunoSEQ multiplex PCR; TCRdb's copy keeps in-frame clones and lacks some. That table furnishes V, J and clone size, whereas the DNA furnished D and trimming. The table has 72,000 or so clones, about 80% seen once. The clonotype comes from a man older than 75 with active COVID-19. The rearrangement uses TRBV4-3 and TRBJ2-1; TRBD2 agrees at 9 bases. Sequenced material: peripheral blood. The CDR3 nucleotides read TGCGCCAGCAGCCAAGATCGGCGGGGGGGCCTACAATCCCAGTTCTTC. Its protein product is CASSQDRRGGLQSQFF.